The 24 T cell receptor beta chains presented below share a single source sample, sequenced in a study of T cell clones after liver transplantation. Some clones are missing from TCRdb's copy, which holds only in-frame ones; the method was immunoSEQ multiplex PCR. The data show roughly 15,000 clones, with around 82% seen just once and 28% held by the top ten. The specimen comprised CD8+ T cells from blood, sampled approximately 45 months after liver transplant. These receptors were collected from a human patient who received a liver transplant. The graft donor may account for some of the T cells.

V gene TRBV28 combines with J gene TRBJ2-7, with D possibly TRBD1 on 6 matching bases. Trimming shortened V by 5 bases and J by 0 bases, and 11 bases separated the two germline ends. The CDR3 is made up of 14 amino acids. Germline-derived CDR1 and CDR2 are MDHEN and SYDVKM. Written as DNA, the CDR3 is TGTGCCAGCAGTCTCAGGGGACGCTCCTACGAGCAGTACTTC. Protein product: CASSLRGRSYEQYF.

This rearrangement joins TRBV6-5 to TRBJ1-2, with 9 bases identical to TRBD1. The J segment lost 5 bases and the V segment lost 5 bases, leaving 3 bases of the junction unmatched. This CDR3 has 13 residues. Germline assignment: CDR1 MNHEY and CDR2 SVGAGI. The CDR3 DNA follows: TGTGCCAGCAGTCCCGGGACAGGGTATGGCTACACCTTC. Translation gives CASSPGTGYGYTF.

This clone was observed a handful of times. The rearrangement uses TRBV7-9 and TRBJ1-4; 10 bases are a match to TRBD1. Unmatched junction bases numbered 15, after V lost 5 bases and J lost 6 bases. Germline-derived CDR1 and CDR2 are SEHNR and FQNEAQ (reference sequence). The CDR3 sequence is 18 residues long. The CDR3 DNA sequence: TGTGCCAGCAGCCCCAAAACCTACCGGGACAGGGGTGATGAAAAACTGTTTTTT. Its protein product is CASSPKTYRDRGDEKLFF.

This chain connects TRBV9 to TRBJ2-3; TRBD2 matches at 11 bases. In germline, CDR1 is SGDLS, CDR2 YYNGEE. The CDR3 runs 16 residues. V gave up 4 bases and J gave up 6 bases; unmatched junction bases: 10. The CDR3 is CASSFLTSGGPDTQYF. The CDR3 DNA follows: TGTGCCAGCAGCTTCTTAACTAGCGGGGGACCTGATACGCAGTATTTT.

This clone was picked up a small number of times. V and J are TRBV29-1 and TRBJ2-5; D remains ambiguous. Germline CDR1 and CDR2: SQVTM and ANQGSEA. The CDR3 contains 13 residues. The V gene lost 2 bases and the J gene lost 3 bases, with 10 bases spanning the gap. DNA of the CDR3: TGCAGCGTTGAACTTCTGGCAGAAGAGACCCAGTACTTC. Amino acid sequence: CSVELLAEETQYF.

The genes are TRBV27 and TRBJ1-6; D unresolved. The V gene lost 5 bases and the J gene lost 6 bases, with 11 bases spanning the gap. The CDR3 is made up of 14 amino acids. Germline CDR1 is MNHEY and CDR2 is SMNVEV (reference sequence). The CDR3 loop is CASSPRLGNSPLHF. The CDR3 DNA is TGTGCCAGCAGTCCCCGGTTGGGTAATTCACCCCTCCACTTT.

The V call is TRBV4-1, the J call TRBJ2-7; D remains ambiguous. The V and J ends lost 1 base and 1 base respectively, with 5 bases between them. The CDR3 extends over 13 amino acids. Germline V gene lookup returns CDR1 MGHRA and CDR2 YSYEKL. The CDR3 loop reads CASSQGNSYEQYF. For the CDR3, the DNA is TGCGCCAGCAGCCAAGGCAATTCCTACGAGCAGTACTTC.

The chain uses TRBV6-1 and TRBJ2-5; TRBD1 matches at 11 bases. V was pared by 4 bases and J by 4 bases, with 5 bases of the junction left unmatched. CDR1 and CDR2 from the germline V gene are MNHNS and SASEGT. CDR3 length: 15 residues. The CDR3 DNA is TGTGCCAGCAGTGCTGGACAGGGGGCCGGAGAGACCCAGTACTTC. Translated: CASSAGQGAGETQYF.

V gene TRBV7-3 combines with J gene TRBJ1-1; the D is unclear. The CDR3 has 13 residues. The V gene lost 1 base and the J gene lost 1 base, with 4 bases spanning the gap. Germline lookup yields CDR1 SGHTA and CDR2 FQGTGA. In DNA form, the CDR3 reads TGTGCCAGCAGCTTAAACAGGAACACTGAAGCTTTCTTT. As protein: CASSLNRNTEAFF.

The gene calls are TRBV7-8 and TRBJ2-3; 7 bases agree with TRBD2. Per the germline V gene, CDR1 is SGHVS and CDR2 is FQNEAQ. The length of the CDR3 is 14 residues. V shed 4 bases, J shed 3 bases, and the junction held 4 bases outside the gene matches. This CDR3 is CASSWEGVTDTQYF. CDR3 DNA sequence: TGTGCCAGCAGCTGGGAGGGAGTTACAGATACGCAGTATTTT.

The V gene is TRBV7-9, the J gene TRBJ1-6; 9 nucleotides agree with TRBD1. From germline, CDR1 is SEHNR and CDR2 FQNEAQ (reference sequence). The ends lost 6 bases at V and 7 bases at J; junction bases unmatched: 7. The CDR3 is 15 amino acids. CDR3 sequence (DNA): TGTGCCAGCAGGCGGACGGGGACAGGGAATTCACCCCTCCACTTT. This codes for CASRRTGTGNSPLHF.

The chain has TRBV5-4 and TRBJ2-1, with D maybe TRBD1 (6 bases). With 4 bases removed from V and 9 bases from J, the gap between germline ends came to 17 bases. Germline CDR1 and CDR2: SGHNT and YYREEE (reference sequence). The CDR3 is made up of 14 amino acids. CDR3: CASSLHREAIEQFF. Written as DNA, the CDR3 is TGTGCCAGCAGCCTCCACAGGGAAGCGATTGAGCAGTTCTTC.

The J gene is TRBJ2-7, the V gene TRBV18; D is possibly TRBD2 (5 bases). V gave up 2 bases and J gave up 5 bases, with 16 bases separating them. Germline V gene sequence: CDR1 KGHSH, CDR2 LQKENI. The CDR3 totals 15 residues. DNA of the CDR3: TGTGCCAGCTCACCAGACCAGCCCGCCGGGGACGAGCAGTACTTC. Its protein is CASSPDQPAGDEQYF.

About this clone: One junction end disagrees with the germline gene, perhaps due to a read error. This CDR3 reads CASSSGMSSYNEQFF. Written as DNA, the CDR3 is TGTGCCAGCAGTAGCGGTATGAGCTCCTACAATGAGCAGTTCTTC. V is TRBV19 and J is TRBJ2-1; a possible D gene is TRBD2 (6 bases). CDR1 is LNHDA and CDR2 is SQIVND in the germline V gene (reference sequence). The CDR3 spans 15 residues.

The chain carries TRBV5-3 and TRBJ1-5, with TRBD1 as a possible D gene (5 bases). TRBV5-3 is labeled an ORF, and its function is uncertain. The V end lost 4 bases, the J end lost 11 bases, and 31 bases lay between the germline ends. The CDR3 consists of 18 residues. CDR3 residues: CARSIPLHFRDLGPSQHF. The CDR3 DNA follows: TGTGCCAGAAGCATCCCCCTTCATTTCCGGGACTTGGGCCCATCCCAGCATTTT.

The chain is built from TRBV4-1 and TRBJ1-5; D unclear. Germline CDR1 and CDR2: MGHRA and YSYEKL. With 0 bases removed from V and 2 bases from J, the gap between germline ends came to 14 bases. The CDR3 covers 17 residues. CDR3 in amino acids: CASSQEPGEWGNQPQHF. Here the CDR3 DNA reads TGCGCCAGCAGCCAAGAGCCCGGGGAATGGGGCAATCAGCCCCAGCATTTT.

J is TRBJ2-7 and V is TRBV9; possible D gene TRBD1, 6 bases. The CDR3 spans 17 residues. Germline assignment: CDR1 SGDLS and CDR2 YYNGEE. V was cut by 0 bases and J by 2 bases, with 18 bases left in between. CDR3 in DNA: TGTGCCAGCAGCGTAGCTCTAGGACAGCCAAAAGCCTACGAGCAGTACTTC. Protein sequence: CASSVALGQPKAYEQYF.

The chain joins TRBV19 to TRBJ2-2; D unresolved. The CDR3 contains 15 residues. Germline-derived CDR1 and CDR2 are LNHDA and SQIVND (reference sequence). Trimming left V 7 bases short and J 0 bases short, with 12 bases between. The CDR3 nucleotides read TGTGCCAGTAATATCGGCAGGACGAACACCGGGGAGCTGTTTTTT. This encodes CASNIGRTNTGELFF.

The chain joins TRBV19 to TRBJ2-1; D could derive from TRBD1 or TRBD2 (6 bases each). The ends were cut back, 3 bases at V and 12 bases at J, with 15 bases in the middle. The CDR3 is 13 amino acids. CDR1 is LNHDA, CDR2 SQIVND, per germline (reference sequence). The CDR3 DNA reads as TGTGCCAGTAGTATTGGGGGGCCGGGGGTGCAGTTCTTC. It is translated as CASSIGGPGVQFF. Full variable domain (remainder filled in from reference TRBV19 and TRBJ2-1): DGGITQSPKYLFRKEGQNVTLSCEQNLNHDAMYWYRQDPGQGLRLIYYSQIVNDFQKGDIAEGYSVSREKKESFPLTVTSAQKNPTAFYLCASSIGGPGVQFFGPGTRLTVL.

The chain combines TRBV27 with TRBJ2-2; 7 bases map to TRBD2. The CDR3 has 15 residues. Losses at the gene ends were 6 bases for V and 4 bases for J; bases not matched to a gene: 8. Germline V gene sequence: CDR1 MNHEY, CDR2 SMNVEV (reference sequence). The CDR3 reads CASSWEGRGTGELFF. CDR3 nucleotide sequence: TGTGCCAGCAGCTGGGAGGGGCGCGGCACCGGGGAGCTGTTTTTT.

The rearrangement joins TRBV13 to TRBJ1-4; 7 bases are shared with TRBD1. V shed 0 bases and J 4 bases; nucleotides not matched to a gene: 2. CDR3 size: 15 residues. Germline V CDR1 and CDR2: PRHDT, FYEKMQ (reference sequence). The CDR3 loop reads CASSLGRQGNEKLFF. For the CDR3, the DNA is TGTGCCAGCAGCTTAGGTAGACAGGGTAATGAAAAACTGTTTTTT. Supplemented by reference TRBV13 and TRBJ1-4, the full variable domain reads AAGVIQSPRHLIKEKRETATLKCYPIPRHDTVYWYQQGPGQDPQFLISFYEKMQSDKGSIPDRFSAQQFSDYHSELNMSSLELGDSALYFCASSLGRQGNEKLFFGSGTQLSVL.

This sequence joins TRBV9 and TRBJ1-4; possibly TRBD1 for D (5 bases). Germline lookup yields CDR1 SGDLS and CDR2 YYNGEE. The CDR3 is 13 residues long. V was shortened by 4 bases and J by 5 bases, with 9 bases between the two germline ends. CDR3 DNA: TGTGCCAGCAGCAGCACAGGAAATGAAAAACTGTTTTTT. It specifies CASSSTGNEKLFF. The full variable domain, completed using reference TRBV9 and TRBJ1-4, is DSGVTQTPKHLITATGQRVTLRCSPRSGDLSVYWYQQSLDQGLQFLIQYYNGEERAKGNILERFSAQQFPDLHSELNLSSLELGDSALYFCASSSTGNEKLFFGSGTQLSVL.

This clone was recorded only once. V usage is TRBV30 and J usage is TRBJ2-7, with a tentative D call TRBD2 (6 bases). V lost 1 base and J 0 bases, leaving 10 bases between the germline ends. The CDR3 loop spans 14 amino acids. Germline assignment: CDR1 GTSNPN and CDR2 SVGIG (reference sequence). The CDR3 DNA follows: TGTGCCTGGAGTGCGGGACTCCGCTCCTACGAGCAGTACTTC. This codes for CAWSAGLRSYEQYF.

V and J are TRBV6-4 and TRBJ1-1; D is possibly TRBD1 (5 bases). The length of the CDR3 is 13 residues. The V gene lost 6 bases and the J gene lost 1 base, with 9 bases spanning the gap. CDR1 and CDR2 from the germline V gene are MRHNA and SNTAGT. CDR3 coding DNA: TGTGCCAGCAGCGCTGGACAGAACACTGAAGCTTTCTTT. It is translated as CASSAGQNTEAFF.